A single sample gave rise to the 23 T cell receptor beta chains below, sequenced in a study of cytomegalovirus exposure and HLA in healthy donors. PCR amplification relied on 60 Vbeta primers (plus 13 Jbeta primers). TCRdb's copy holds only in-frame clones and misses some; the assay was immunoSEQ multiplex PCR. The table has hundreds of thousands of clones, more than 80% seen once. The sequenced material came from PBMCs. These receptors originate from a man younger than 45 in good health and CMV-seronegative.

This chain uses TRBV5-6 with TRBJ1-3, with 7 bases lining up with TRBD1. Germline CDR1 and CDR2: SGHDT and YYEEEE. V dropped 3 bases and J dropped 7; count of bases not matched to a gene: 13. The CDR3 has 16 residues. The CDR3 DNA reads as TGTGCCAGCAGCTCGACAGGGTCTCGTGGTGCGAACACCATATATTTT. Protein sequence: CASSSTGSRGANTIYF.

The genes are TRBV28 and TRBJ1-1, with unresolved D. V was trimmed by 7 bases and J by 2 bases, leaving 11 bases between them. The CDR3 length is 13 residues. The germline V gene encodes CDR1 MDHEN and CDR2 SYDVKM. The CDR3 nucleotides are TGTGCCAGCACCCCGAAGCCTAACACTGAAGCTTTCTTT. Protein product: CASTPKPNTEAFF.

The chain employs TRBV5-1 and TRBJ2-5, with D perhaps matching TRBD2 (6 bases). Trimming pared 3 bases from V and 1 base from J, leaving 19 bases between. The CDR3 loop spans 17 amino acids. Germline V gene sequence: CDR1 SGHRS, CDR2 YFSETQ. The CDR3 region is CASSSVSAEGGQETQYF. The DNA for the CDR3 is TGCGCCAGCAGCTCGGTATCCGCGGAGGGAGGCCAAGAGACCCAGTACTTC. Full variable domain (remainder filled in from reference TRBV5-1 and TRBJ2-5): KAGVTQTPRYLIKTRGQQVTLSCSPISGHRSVSWYQQTPGQGLQFLFEYFSETQRNKGNFPGRFSGRQFSNSRSEMNVSTLELGDSALYLCASSSVSAEGGQETQYFGPGTRLLVL.

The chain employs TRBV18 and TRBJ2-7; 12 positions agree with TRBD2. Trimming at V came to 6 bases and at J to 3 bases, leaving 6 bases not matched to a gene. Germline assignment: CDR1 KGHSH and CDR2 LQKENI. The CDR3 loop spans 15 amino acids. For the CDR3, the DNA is TGTGCCAGCTCCCCAACTAGCGGGGGGATCTACGAGCAGTACTTC. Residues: CASSPTSGGIYEQYF.

The CDR3 reads CASSVDGGGRYNEQFF. The CDR3 bases are TGTGCCAGCAGCGTAGACGGCGGGGGGCGCTACAATGAGCAGTTCTTC. The genes are TRBV9 and TRBJ2-1, with 8 bases fitting TRBD2. From germline, CDR1 is SGDLS and CDR2 YYNGEE. Germline trimming cut 0 bases from V and 3 bases from J; bases unmatched to any gene: 5. The CDR3 is 16 residues long.

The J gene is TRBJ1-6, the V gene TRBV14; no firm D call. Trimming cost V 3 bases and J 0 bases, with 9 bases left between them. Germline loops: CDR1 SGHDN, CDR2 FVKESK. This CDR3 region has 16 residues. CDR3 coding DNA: TGTGCCAGCAGCCACCGGGTGGGCTCCTATAATTCACCCCTCCACTTT. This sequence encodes CASSHRVGSYNSPLHF.

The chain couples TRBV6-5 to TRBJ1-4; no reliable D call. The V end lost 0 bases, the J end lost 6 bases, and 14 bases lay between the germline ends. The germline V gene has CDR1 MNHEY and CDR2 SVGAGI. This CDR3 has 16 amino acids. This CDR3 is CASSYSIDSIDEKLFF. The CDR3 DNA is TGTGCCAGCAGTTACTCGATTGACTCGATAGATGAAAAACTGTTTTTT.

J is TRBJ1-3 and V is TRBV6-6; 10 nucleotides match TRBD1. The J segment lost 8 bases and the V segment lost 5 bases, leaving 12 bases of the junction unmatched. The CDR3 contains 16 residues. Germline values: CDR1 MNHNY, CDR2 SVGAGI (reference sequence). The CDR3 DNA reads TGTGCCAGCAGTCACGGGGACAGGGGATATTCGGACACCATATATTTT. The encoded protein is CASSHGDRGYSDTIYF.

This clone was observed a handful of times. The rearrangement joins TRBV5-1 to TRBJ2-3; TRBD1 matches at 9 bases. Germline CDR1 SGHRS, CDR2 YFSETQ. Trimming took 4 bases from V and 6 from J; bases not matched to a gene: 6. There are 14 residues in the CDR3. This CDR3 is CASSGGTGRDTQYF. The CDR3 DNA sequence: TGCGCCAGCAGCGGCGGGACAGGGCGGGATACGCAGTATTTT.

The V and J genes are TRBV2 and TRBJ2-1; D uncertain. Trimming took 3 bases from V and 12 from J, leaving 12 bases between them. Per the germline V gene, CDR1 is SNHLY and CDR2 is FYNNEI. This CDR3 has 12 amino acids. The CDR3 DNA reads TGTGCCAGCAGTGATGGTGTGGCTTGGCAGTTCTTC. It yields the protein CASSDGVAWQFF.

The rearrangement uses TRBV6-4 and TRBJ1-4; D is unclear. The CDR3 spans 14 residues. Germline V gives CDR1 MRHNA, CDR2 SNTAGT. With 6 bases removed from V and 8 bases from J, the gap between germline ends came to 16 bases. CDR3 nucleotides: TGTGCCAGCAGCACTCACAGAACCTACGAAAAACTGTTTTTT. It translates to CASSTHRTYEKLFF.

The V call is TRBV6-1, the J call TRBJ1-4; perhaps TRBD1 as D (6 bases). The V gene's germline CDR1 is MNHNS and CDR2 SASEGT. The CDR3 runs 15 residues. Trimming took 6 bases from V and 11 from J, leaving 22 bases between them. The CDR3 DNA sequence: TGTGCCAGCAGGGCTCCCGGGACACAGGGAGTGAAACTGTTTTTT. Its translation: CASRAPGTQGVKLFF.

DNA for the CDR3: TGTGCCAGCAGCAGGGGTCTAGGAGGGCTTCGGGGCTACACCTTC. Translation gives CASSRGLGGLRGYTF. This chain connects TRBV7-9 to TRBJ1-2; D might be TRBD1 (5 bases). The CDR3 is made up of 15 amino acids. With 5 bases removed from V and 8 bases from J, the gap between germline ends came to 21 bases. Germline V gene sequence: CDR1 SEHNR, CDR2 FQNEAQ (reference sequence).

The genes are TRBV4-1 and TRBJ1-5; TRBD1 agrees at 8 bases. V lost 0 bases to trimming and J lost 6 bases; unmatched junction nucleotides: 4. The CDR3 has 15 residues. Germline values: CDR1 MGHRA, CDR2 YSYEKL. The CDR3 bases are TGCGCCAGCAGCCAAGATCCAGACAGGGGTCAGCCCCAGCATTTT. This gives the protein CASSQDPDRGQPQHF.

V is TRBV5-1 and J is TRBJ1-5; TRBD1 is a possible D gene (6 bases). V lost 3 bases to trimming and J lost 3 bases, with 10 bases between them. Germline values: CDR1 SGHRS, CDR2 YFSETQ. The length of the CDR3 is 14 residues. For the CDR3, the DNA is TGCGCCAGCAGCTCAGGACAGCCCAATCAGCCCCAGCATTTT. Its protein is CASSSGQPNQPQHF.

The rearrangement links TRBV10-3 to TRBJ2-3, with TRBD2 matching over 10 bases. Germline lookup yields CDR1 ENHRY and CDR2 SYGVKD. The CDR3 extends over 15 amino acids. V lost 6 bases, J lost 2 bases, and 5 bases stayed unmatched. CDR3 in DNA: TGTGCCATCAGGTCTAGCGGGGGAAACACAGATACGCAGTATTTT. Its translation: CAIRSSGGNTDTQYF.

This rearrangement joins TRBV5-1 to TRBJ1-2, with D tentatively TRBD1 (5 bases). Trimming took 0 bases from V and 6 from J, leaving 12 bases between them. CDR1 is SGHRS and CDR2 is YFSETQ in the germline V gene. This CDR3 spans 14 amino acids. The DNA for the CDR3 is TGCGCCAGCAGCTTGGCGCAGACAGATCATGGCTACACCTTC. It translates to CASSLAQTDHGYTF.

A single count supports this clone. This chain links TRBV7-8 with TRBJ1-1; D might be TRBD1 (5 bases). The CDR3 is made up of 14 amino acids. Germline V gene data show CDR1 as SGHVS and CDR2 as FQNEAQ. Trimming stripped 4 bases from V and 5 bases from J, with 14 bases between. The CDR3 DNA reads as TGTGCCAGCAGCTCCCCGTGGGGCTGGACTGAAGCTTTCTTT. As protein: CASSSPWGWTEAFF.

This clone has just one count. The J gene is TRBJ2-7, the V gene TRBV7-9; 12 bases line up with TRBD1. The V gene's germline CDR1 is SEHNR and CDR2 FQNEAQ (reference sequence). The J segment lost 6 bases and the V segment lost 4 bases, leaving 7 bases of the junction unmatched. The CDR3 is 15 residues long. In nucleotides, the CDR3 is TGTGCCAGCAGCTGGGGACAGGGGGCGAGCTGCGAGCAGTACTTC. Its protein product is CASSWGQGASCEQYF.

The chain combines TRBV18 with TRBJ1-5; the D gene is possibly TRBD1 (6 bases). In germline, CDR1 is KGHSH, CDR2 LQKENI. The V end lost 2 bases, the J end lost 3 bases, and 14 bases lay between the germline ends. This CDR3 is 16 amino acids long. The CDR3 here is CASSPVQGGDNQPQHF. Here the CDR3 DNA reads TGTGCCAGCTCACCAGTACAGGGTGGTGACAATCAGCCCCAGCATTTT.

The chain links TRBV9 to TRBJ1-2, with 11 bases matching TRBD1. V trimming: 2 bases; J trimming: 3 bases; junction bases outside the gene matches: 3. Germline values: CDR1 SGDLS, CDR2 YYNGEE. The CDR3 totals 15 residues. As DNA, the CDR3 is TGTGCCAGCAGCGTTGGGACAGGGGGTGACTATGGCTACACCTTC. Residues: CASSVGTGGDYGYTF.

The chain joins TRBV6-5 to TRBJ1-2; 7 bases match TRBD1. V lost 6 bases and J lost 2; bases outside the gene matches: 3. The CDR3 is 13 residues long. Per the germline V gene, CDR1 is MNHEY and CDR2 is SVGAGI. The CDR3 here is CASSDRANYGYTF. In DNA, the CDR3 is TGTGCCAGCAGCGACAGGGCCAACTATGGCTACACCTTC.

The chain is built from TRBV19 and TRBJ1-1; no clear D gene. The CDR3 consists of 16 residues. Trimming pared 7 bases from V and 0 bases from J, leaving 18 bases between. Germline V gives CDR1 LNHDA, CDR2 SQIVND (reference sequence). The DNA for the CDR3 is TGTGCCAGTAAGCCGGAGTGGGGAGCGATGAACACTGAAGCTTTCTTT. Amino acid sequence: CASKPEWGAMNTEAFF.